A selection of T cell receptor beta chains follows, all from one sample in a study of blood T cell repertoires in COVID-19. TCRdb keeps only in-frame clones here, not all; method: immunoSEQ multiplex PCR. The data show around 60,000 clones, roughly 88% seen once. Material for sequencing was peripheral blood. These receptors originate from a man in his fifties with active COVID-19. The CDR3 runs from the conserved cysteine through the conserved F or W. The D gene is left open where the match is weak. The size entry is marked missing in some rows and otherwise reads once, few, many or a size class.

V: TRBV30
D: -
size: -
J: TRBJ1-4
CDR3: CAWSPTVGEKLFF
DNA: TGTGCCTGGAGTCCGACAGTTGGTGAAAAACTGTTTTTT

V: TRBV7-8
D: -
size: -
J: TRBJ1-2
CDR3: CASSWRRRTGSYGYTF
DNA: TGTGCCAGCAGCTGGCGACGCCGGACGGGGAGCTATGGCTACACCTTC

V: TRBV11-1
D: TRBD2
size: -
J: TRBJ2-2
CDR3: CASSLLRGANTGELFF
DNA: TGTGCCAGCAGCTTATTGCGGGGGGCCAACACCGGGGAGCTGTTTTTT

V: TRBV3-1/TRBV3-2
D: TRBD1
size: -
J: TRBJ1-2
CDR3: CASSAGQGYSRSYTF
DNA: TGTGCCAGCAGCGCGGGACAGGGGTACTCGAGGAGCTACACCTTC

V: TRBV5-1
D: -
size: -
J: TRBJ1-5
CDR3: CASSPGQPGGEPQHF
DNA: TGCGCCAGCAGCCCCGGACAGCCTGGTGGGGAGCCCCAGCATTTT

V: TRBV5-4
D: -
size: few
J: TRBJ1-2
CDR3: CASSLEGNYGYTF
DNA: TGTGCCAGCAGCTTAGAGGGAAACTATGGCTACACCTTC

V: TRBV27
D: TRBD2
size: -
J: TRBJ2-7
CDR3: CASSLLAGAYEQYF
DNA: TGTGCCAGCAGTTTACTAGCGGGGGCCTACGAGCAGTACTTC

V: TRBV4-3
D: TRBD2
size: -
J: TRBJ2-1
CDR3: CASSLEAGRGEQFF
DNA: TGCGCCAGCAGCCTAGAAGCGGGGAGGGGTGAGCAGTTCTTC

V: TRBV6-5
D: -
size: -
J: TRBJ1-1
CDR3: CASSYSVHRVNTEAFF
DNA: TGTGCCAGCAGTTACTCAGTTCACAGGGTGAACACTGAAGCTTTCTTT

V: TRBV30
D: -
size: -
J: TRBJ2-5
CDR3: CAWSEVPPGLGTQYF
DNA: TGTGCCTGGAGTGAGGTCCCCCCCGGGTTGGGGACCCAGTACTTC

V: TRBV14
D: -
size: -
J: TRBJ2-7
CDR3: CASSVRGSSYEQYF
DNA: TGTGCCAGCAGCGTCCGGGGGAGCTCCTACGAGCAGTACTTC

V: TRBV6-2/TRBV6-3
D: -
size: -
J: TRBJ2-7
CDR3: CASSFDSPTYEQYF
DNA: TGTGCCAGCAGTTTCGACAGCCCTACCTACGAGCAGTACTTC

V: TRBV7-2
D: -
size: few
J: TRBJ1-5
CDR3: CASSLAGRGNNQPQHF
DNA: TGTGCCAGCAGCTTAGCGGGAAGGGGGAACAATCAGCCCCAGCATTTT

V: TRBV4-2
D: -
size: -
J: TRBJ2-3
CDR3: CASSQDGGYTDTQYF
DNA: TGTGCCAGCAGCCAAGATGGCGGATACACAGATACGCAGTATTTT

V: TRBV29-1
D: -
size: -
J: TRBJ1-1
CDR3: CSVEFFGGRTEAFF
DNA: TGCAGCGTTGAATTTTTCGGGGGGAGGACTGAAGCTTTCTTT

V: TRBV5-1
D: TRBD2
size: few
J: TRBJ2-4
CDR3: CASSSRGDIQYF
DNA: TGCGCCAGCAGCTCCCGGGGGGACATTCAGTACTTC

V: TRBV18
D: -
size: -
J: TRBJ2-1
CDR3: CASSNQGSSYNEQFF
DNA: TGTGCCAGCTCCAATCAAGGGAGCTCCTACAATGAGCAGTTCTTC

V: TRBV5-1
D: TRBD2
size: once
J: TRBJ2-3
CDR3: CASSLWRGSTDTQYF
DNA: TGCGCCAGCAGCTTGTGGCGGGGGAGCACAGATACGCAGTATTTT

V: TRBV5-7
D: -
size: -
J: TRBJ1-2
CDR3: CASSLRDKYGYTF
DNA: TGTGCCAGCAGCTTGAGGGACAAGTATGGCTACACCTTC

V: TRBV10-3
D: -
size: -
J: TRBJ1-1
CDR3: CATLGGVNTEAFF
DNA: TGTGCCACCCTGGGTGGAGTGAACACTGAAGCTTTCTTT

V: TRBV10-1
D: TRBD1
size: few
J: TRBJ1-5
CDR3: CASSSGTEHNQPQHF
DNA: TGCGCCAGCAGTTCCGGGACAGAGCACAATCAGCCCCAGCATTTT

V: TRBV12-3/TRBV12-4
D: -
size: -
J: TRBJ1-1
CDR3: CASSLRGNTEAFF
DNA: TGTGCCAGCAGTTTAAGGGGGAACACTGAAGCTTTCTTT

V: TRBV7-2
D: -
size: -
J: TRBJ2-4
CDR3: CASSLETRNIQYF
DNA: TGTGCCAGCAGCTTAGAAACACGAAACATTCAGTACTTC

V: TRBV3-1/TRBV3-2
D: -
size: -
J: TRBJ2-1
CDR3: CASSRAPLEQFF
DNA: TGTGCCAGCAGCCGTGCCCCACTCGAGCAGTTCTTC

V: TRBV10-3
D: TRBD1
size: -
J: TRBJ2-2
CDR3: CATGAGGNTGELFF
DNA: TGTGCCACCGGGGCAGGGGGCAACACCGGGGAGCTGTTTTTT

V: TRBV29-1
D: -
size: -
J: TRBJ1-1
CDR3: CSVAGGMNTEAFF
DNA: TGCAGCGTCGCCGGAGGGATGAACACTGAAGCTTTCTTT

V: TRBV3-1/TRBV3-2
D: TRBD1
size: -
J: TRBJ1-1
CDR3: CASSPWTGSGAGAFF
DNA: TGTGCCAGCAGCCCTTGGACAGGCTCAGGTGCGGGGGCTTTCTTT

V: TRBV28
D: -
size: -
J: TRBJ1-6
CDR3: CASSLAGGNSPLHF
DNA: TGTGCCAGCAGTTTAGCTGGGGGCAATTCACCCCTCCACTTT

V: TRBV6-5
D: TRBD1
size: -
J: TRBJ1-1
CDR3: CASSSALGQGGTEAFF
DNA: TGTGCCAGCAGTTCCGCCCTGGGACAGGGGGGTACTGAAGCTTTCTTT